The TCR beta chain under discussion was sequenced for a study of CD8+ T cells in alopecia areata. Broader study findings: Clonality exceeded that of normal scalp in lesional scalp, most notably in alopecia totalis/universalis.

Note on this clone: Its matching antigen is unknown.

This CDR3 comprises 14 residues. V dropped 7 bases and J dropped 5; count of bases not matched to a gene: 9. Germline V lookup: CDR1 SQVTM, CDR2 ANQGSEA. cDNA prepared by RNA extraction and subsequent reverse transcription served as the template for sequencing. Assay used: immunoSEQ multiplex PCR; TCRdb lists only in-frame clones, some missing. The sample records about 190,000 clones, around three fifths being singletons. As to treatment: oral pan-JAK inhibitor, 5-10 mg twice daily. Isolation of CD4+ and CD8+ T cells from PBMCs was achieved by sorting. The clonotype was recovered from a human donor with alopecia areata. The V and J genes are TRBV29-1 and TRBJ2-2; 8 positions agree with TRBD1. This material consisted of CD4+ T cells sorted from blood, taken at roughly week 49, from a patient treated with tofacitinib. CDR3 sequence reads: CSGEQGAGTGELFF. Here the CDR3 DNA reads TGCAGCGGAGAGCAGGGGGCCGGAACCGGGGAGCTGTTTTTT.